The clone carrying this T cell receptor (beta chain) was counted many times. The data belong to a study of spatial heterogeneity in lung cancer. Study information: Fewer alpha-chain than beta-chain sequences were consistently detected.

Every TCR cDNA molecule bore a unique molecular identifier. TCRdb reprocessed the 5' RACE reads via MiXCR and lists one record per CDR3 protein. Of 9,000 to 13,000 distinct CDR3 sequences listed, about 6.5% are singletons. V was trimmed by 5 bases and J by 0 bases, leaving 17 bases between them. The germline V gene has CDR1 MNHNY and CDR2 SVGAGI (reference sequence). This CDR3 is built from 17 residues. Time point meaning: sample taken at primary tumor resection. 72 TRACERx patients with early, untreated non-small cell lung cancer donated samples. The TCR was taken from a male donor with early-stage non-small cell lung cancer. This chain connects TRBV6-6 to TRBJ2-1; maybe TRBD2 (6 bases). The starting material was PBMCs, obtained at surgery. CDR3 nucleotides: TGTGCCAGCAGTCCCCGGTTAGCGGCGAGCTCCTACAATGAGCAGTTCTTC. This encodes CASSPRLAASSYNEQFF.